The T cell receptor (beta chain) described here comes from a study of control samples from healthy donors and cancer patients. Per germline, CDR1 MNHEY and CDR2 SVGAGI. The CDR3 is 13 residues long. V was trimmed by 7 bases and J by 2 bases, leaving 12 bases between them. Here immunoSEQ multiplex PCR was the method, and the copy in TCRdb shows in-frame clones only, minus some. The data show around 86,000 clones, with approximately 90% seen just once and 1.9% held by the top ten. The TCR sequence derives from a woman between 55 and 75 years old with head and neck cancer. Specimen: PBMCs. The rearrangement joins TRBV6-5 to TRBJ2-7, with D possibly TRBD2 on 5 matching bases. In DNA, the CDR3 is TGTGCCAGCAAAGCAAGCGGCACCTACGAGCAGTACTTC. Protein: CASKASGTYEQYF.